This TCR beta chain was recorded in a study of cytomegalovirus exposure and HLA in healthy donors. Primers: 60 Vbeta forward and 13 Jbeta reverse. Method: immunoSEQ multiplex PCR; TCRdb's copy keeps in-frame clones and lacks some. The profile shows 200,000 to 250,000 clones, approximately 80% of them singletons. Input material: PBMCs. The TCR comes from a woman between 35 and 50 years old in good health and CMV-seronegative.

The CDR3 region is CASSLYPPGFEETQYF. For the CDR3, the DNA is TGTGCCAGCAGCTTGTACCCCCCAGGGTTTGAGGAGACCCAGTACTTC. The chain joins TRBV5-6 to TRBJ2-5; the D gene is possibly TRBD1 (5 bases). Trimming shortened V by 1 base and J by 5 bases, and 18 bases separated the two germline ends. CDR1 SGHDT and CDR2 YYEEEE come from the germline V gene. The CDR3 consists of 16 residues.